Listed here is a single T cell receptor beta chain. Germline values: CDR1 MNHEY, CDR2 SMNVEV (reference sequence). V shed 2 bases and J 2 bases; nucleotides not matched to a gene: 5. The CDR3 sequence is 16 residues long. All donors were Caucasian adults living in Nashville, Tennessee. This entry is derived from a study of shared clonotypes between healthy human individuals. The test was conducted at deep level. Across several immunoSEQ plates, the genomic DNA of each subset was split evenly. Only in-frame clones appear in the TCRdb table, and some are missing; sequencing was by immunoSEQ multiplex PCR. This table has millions of clones, approximately 94% appearing once.

Sequenced material: naive CD4+ T cells sorted from blood. Subset in this sample: CD45RA+ positively selected. This receptor was identified in a man aged 18 to 29 in good health. V gene TRBV27 combines with J gene TRBJ2-5, with TRBD2 matching 10 bases. The CDR3 nucleotides read TGTGCCAGCAGTTTAGTTAGCGGGGGGAGGCAAGAGACCCAGTACTTC. This codes for CASSLVSGGRQETQYF.